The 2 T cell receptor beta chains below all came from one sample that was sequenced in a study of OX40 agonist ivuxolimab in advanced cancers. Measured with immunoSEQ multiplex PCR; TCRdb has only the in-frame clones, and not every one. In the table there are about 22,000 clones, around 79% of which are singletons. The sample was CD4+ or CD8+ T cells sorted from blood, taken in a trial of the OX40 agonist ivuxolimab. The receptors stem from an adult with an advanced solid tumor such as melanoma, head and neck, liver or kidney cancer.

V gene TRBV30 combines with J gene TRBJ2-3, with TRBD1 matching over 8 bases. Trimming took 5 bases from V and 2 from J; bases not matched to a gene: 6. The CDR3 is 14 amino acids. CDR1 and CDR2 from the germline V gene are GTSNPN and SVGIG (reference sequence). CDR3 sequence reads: CAWEDRDFTDTQYF. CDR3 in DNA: TGTGCCTGGGAGGACAGGGATTTCACAGATACGCAGTATTTT. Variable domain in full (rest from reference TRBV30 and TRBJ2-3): SQTIHQWPATLVQPVGSPLSLECTVEGTSNPNLYWYRQAAGRGLQLLFYSVGIGQISSEVPQNLSASRPQDRQFILSSKKLLLSDSGFYLCAWEDRDFTDTQYFGPGTRLTVL.

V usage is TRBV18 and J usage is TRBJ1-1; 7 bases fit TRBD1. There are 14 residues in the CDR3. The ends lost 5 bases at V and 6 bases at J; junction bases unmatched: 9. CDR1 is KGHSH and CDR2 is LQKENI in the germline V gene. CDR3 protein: CASSRQGWAAEAFF. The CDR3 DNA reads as TGTGCCAGCTCAAGACAGGGATGGGCCGCTGAAGCTTTCTTT. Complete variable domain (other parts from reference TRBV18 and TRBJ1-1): NAGVMQNPRHLVRRRGQEARLRCSPMKGHSHVYWYRQLPEEGLKFMVYLQKENIIDESGMPKERFSAEFPKEGPSILRIQQVVRGDSAAYFCASSRQGWAAEAFFGQGTRLTVV.